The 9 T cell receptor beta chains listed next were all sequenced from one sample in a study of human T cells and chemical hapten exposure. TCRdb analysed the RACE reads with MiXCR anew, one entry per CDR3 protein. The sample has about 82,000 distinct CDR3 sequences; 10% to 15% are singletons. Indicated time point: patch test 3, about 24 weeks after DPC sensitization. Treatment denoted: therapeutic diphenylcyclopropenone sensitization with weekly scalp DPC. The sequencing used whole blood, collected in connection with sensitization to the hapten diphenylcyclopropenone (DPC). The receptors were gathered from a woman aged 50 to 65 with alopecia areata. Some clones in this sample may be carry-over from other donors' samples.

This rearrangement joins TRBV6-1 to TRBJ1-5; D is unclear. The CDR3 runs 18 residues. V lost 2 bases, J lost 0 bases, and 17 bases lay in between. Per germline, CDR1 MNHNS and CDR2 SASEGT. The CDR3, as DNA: TGTGCCAGCAGTGAACAGCCTATTTTTACTTATAGCAATCAGCCCCAGCATTTT. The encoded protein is CASSEQPIFTYSNQPQHF.

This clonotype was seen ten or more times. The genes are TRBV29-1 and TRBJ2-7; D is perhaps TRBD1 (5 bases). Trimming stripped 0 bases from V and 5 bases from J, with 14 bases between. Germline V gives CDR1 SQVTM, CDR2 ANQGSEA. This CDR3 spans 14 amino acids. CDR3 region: CSVEDPGHHDEQYF. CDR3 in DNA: TGCAGCGTTGAAGATCCCGGACATCACGACGAGCAGTACTTC.

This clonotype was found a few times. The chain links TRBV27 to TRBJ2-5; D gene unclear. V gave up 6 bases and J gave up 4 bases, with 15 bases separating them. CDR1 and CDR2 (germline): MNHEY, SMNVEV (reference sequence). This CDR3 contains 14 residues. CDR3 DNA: TGTGCCAGCAGGGGGTCCGCCCGACTAGAGACCCAGTACTTC. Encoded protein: CASRGSARLETQYF.

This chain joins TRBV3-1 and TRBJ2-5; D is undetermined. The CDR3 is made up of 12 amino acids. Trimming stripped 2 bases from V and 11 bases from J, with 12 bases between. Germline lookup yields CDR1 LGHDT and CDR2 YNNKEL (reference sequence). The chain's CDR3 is CASSQTPSGQYF. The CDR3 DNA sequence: TGTGCCAGCAGCCAAACTCCGTCGGGTCAGTACTTC.

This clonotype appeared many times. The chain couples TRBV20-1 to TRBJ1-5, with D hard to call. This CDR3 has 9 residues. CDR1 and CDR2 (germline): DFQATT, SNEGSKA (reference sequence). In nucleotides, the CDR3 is TGCGGGTCCCTTAAGCCCCAGCATTTT. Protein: CGSLKPQHF.

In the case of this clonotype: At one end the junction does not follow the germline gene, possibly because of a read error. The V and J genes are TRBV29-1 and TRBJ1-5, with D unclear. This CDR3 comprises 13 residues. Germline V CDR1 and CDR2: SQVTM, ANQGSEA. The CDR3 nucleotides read TGCAGCGACCAGAAGGTAGGCAATCAGGCCCAGCATTTT. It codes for CSDQKVGNQAQHF.

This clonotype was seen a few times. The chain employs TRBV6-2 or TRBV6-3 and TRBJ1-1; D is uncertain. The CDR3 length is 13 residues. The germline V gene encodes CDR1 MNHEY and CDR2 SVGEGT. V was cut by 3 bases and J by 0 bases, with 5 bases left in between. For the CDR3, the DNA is TGTGCCAGCAGTTATCGGGTGAACACTGAAGCTTTCTTT. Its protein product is CASSYRVNTEAFF.

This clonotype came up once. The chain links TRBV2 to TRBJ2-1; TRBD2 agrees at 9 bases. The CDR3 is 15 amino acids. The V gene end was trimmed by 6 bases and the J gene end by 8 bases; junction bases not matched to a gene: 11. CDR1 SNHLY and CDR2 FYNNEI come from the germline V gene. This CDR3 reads CASRGGVAGVDEQFF. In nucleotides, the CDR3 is TGTGCCAGCAGGGGTGGGGTAGCGGGAGTCGATGAGCAGTTCTTC.

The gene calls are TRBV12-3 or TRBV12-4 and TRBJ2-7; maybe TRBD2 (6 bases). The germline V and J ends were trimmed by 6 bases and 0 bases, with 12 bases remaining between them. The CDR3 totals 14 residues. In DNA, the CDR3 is TGTGCCAGCAGCGCGGGACCTAACTCCTACGAGCAGTACTTC. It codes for CASSAGPNSYEQYF.